The clone carrying this T cell receptor beta chain is large. Repertoires were generated with immunoSEQ multiplex PCR, while TCRdb's copy carries only in-frame clones and drops some. The profile covers about 40,000 clones, with over 75% appearing a single time and roughly 10% taken by the ten largest. The data were obtained in a study of control samples from healthy donors and cancer patients. The germline CDR1 and CDR2 sequences are PRHDT and FYEKMQ (reference sequence). This CDR3 region has 12 residues. The V end was cut by 5 bases, the J end by 5 bases, with 9 bases between. Sequencing input: PBMCs. The chain carries TRBV13 and TRBJ2-5, with no clear D. This TCR was recovered from a woman between 55 and 75 years old with lung cancer. CDR3 DNA sequence: TGTGCCAGCAGCCCGATACTTGAGACCCAGTACTTC. Its translation: CASSPILETQYF.